The 4 T cell receptor beta chains in this list originate from one sample, sequenced in a study of beta chain features in type 1 diabetes (dated by TCRdb to between 2017 and 2018). The library was prepared using the immunoSEQ multiplex PCR assay. The entire amount of isolated RNA was reverse transcribed using the High Capacity cDNA Reverse Transcription Kit, so the sequenced TCRB transcripts were expressed ones. Drawn from immuneACCESS, this table holds only the in-frame rearrangements with V and J called that TCRdb kept. Clones are partly lost; checked studies trace under half to an unresolved V gene and leave the rest unexplained. Within this sample are some 150,000 clones, with about 7% of them counted one time only. 1.3% to 1.5% of the sample goes to the ten largest clones. The sequenced sample was central memory CD4+ T cells from blood. The receptors were gathered from a woman under 40 in good health.

The chain employs TRBV18 and TRBJ1-1; D is unresolved. CDR3 length: 14 residues. V dropped 2 bases and J dropped 1 base, with 8 bases sitting between them. Germline values: CDR1 KGHSH, CDR2 LQKENI. This CDR3 is CASSPSETNTEAFF. In DNA, the CDR3 is TGTGCCAGCTCACCATCAGAAACGAACACTGAAGCTTTCTTT.

This clone was seen repeatedly, ten times or more. The chain links TRBV15 to TRBJ2-3, with D maybe TRBD1 (6 bases). This CDR3 is 18 amino acids long. Germline V lookup: CDR1 LNHNV, CDR2 YYDKDF (reference sequence). Trimming pared 0 bases from V and 0 bases from J, leaving 16 bases between. CDR3 in amino acids: CATSRDLGAGLSTDTQYF. CDR3 DNA: TGTGCCACCAGCAGAGACCTGGGGGCGGGCCTGAGCACAGATACGCAGTATTTT.

V gene TRBV11-2 combines with J gene TRBJ2-3; TRBD2 aligns across 9 bases. The CDR3 has 16 amino acids. V was pared by 1 base and J by 1 base, with 3 bases of the junction left unmatched. Germline lookup yields CDR1 SGHAT and CDR2 FQNNGV. CDR3 DNA sequence: TGTGCCAGCAGCTTAGGGCTAGCGGGACGCACAGATACGCAGTATTTT. This sequence encodes CASSLGLAGRTDTQYF.

The rearrangement links TRBV5-5 to TRBJ1-4; 7 bases map to TRBD1. CDR1 is SGHKS, CDR2 YYEKEE, per germline (reference sequence). V shed 5 bases and J 7 bases; nucleotides not matched to a gene: 14. CDR3 length equals 16 residues. In nucleotides, the CDR3 is TGTGCCAGCAGTCAAGGACAGGACTATTCCTCTGAAAAACTGTTTTTT. Protein: CASSQGQDYSSEKLFF.